This TCR beta chain was recovered during a study of cytomegalovirus exposure and HLA in healthy donors. General study results and limits: TCR beta V- and J-gene trimming, according to a later analysis, was linked to a missense DCLRE1C variant.

Germline CDR1 and CDR2: MGHRA and YSYEKL. The CDR3 contains 17 residues. V was clipped by 4 bases and J by 6 bases; unmatched bases: 12. Concerning this clone: Its target is not known.

Use of 60 Vbeta and 13 Jbeta primers characterized the PCR. The method was immunoSEQ multiplex PCR; TCRdb's version includes in-frame clones alone and lacks a portion of them. Here the sample spans around 170,000 clones, 65% to 85% being singletons. The sample consisted of PBMCs. The TCR comes from a girl aged 10 to 17 in good health and CMV-seropositive. J is TRBJ2-2 and V is TRBV4-1, with 9 bases identical to TRBD1. The CDR3 DNA reads TGCGCCAGCAGCCTCGCCGGGACAGGGAGTCTCGCCGGGGAGCTGTTTTTT. The encoded protein is CASSLAGTGSLAGELFF.